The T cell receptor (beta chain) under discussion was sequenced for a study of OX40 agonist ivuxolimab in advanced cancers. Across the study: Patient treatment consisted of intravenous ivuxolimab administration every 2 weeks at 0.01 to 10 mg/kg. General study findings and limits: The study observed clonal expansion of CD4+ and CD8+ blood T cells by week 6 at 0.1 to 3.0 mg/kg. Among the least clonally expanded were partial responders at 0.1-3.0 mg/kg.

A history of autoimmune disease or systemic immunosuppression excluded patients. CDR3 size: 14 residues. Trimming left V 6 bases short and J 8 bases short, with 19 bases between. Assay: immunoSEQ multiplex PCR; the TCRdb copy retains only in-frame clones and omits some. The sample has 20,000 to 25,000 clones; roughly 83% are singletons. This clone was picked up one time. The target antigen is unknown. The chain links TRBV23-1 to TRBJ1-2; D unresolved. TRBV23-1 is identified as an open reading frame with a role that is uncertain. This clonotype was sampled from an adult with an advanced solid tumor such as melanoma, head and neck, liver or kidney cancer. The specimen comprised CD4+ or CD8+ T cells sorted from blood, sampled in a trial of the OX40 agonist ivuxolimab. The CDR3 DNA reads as TGCGCCAGCAGCCCGCCCGCCGGCCTTAACGGCTACACCTTC. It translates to CASSPPAGLNGYTF.